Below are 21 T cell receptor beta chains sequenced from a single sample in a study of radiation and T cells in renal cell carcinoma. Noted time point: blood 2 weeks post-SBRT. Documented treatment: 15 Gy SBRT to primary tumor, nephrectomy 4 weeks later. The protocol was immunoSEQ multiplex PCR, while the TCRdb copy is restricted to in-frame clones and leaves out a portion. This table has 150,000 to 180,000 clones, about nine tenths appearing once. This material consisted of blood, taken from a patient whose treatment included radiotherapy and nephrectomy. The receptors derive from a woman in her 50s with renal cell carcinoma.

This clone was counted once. The CDR3 DNA reads as TGTGCCAGCAGTGACAGGGGGGCGAACACTGAAGCTTTCTTT. It translates to CASSDRGANTEAFF. The chain couples TRBV6-1 to TRBJ1-1; 7 bases map to TRBD1. This CDR3 spans 14 amino acids. V gave up 3 bases and J gave up 1 base; unmatched junction bases: 2. Looked up from germline, CDR1 is MNHNS and CDR2 is SASEGT.

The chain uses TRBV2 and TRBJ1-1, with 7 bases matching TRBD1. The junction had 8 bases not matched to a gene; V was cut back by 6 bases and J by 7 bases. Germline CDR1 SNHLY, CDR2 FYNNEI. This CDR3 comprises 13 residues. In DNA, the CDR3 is TGTGCCAGCAGGCCAGACAGGGTGGATGAAGCTTTCTTT. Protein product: CASRPDRVDEAFF.

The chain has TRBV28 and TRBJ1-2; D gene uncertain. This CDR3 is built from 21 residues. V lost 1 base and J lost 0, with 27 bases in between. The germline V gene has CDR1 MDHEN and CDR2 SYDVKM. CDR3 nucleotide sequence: TGTGCCAGCAGTTTATTTGGCTTTTGGGTCGGCGCGCAACAGCCTAACTATGGCTACACCTTC. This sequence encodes CASSLFGFWVGAQQPNYGYTF.

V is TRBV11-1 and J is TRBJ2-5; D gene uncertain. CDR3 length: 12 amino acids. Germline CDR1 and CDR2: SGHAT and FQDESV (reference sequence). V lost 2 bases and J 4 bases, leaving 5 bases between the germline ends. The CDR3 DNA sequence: TGTGCCAGCAGCTTAAGTGGAGAGACCCAGTACTTC. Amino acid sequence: CASSLSGETQYF. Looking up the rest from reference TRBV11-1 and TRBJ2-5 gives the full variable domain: EAEVAQSPRYKITEKSQAVAFWCDPISGHATLYWYRQILGQGPELLVQFQDESVVDDSQLPKDRFSAERLKGVDSTLKIQPAELGDSAMYLCASSLSGETQYFGPGTRLLVL.

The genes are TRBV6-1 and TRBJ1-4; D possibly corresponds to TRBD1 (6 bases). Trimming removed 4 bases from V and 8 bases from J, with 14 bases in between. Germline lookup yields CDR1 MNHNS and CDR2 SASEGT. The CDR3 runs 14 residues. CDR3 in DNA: TGTGCCAGCAGTGGGGGGGGGCGAGGAGAAAAACTGTTTTTT. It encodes CASSGGGRGEKLFF.

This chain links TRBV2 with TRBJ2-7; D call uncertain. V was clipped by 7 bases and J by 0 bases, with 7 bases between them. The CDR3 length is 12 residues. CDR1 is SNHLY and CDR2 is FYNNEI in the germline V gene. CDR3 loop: CASTRRSYEQYF. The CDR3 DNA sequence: TGTGCCAGCACGCGGCGCTCCTACGAGCAGTACTTC.

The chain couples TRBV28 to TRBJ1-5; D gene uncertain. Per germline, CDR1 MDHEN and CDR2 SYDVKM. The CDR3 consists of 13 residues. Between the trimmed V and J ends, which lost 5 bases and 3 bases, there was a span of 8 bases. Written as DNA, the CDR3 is TGTGCCAGCAGTGCCCACGACAATCAGCCCCAGCATTTT. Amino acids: CASSAHDNQPQHF. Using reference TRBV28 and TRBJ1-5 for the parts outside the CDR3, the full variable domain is DVKVTQSSRYLVKRTGEKVFLECVQDMDHENMFWYRQDPGLGLRLIYFSYDVKMKEKGDIPEGYSVSREKKERFSLILESASTNQTSMYLCASSAHDNQPQHFGDGTRLSIL.

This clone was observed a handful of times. CDR3 loop: CASSRGQERVNEKLFF. CDR3 bases: TGCGCCAGCAGCCGAGGACAGGAACGCGTTAATGAAAAACTGTTTTTT. This chain joins TRBV5-1 and TRBJ1-4, with 7 bases fitting TRBD1. The germline gives CDR1 SGHRS, CDR2 YFSETQ. The CDR3 sequence is 16 residues long. J was trimmed by 4 bases and V by 4 bases; bases with no gene match: 10.

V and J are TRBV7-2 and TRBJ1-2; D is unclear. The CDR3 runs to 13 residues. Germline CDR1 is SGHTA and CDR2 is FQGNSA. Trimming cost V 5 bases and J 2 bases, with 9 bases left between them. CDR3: CASSRRQNYGYTF. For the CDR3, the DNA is TGTGCCAGCAGCAGAAGACAAAACTATGGCTACACCTTC.

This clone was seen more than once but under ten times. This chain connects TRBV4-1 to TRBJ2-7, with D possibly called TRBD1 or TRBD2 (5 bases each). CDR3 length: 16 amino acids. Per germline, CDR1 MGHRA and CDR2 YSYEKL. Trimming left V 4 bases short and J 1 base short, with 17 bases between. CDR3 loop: CASSPRQRASSYEQYF. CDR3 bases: TGCGCCAGCAGCCCCAGACAGAGGGCCAGTTCCTACGAGCAGTACTTC.

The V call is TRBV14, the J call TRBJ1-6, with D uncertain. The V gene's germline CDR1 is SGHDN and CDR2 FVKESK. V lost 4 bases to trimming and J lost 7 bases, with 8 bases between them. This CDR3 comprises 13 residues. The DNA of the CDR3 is TGTGCCAGCAGCCTGGACGGAAATTCACCCCTCCACTTT. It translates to CASSLDGNSPLHF.

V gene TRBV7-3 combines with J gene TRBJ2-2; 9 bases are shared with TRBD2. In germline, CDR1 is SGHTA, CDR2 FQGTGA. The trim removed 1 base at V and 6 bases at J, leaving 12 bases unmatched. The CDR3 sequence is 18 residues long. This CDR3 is CASSLIPLSGGWSGELFF. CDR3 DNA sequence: TGTGCCAGCAGCTTAATTCCCCTCAGCGGGGGGTGGTCCGGGGAGCTGTTTTTT.

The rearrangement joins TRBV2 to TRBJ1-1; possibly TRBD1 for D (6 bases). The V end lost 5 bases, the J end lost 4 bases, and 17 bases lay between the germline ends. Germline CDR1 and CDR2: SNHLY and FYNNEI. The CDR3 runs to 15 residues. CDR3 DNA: TGTGCCAGCAGTCGGGTTGAGGGGGTGGGCACTGAAGCTTTCTTT. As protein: CASSRVEGVGTEAFF.

The CDR3 coding sequence is TGTGCCAGCAGTTCCAGGGTAAATGGCTGGACCCAGTACTTC. Protein sequence: CASSSRVNGWTQYF. The V gene is TRBV7-2, the J gene TRBJ2-5; tentatively, D is TRBD1 (5 bases). The CDR3 loop spans 14 amino acids. Per the germline V gene, CDR1 is SGHTA and CDR2 is FQGNSA. Trimming removed 6 bases from V and 7 bases from J, with 18 bases in between.

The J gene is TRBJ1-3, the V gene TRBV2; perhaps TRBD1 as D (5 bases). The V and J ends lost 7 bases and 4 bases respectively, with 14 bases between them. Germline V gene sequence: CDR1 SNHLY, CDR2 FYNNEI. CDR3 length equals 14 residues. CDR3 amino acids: CASIFDSSGNTIYF. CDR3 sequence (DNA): TGTGCCAGCATTTTCGACAGTTCGGGAAACACCATATATTTT.

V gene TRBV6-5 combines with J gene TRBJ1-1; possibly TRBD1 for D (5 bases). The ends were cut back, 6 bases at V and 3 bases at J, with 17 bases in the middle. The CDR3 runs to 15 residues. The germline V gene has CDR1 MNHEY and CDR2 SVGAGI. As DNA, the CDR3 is TGTGCCAGCAGCCGGACGGGGGGGGGTGACACTGAAGCTTTCTTT. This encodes CASSRTGGGDTEAFF.

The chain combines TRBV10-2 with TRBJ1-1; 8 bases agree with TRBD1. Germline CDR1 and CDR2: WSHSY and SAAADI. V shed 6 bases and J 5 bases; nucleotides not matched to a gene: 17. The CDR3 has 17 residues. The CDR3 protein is CASSEGAGGFRYTEAFF. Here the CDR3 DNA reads TGCGCCAGCAGCGAGGGAGCAGGGGGCTTTAGGTATACTGAAGCTTTCTTT.

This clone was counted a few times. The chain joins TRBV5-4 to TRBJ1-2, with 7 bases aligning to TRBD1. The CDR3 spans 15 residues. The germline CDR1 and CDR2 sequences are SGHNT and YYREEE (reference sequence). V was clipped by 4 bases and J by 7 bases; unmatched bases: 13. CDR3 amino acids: CASSRPGERQGGYTF. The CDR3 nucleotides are TGTGCCAGCAGCCGACCCGGTGAACGACAGGGTGGCTACACCTTC.

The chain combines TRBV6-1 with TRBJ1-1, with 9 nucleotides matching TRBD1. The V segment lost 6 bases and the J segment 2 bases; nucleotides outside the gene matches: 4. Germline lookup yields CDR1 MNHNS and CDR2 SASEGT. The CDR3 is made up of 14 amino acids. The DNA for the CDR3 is TGTGCCAGCAGGGGACAGGGCTTAAACACTGAAGCTTTCTTT. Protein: CASRGQGLNTEAFF.

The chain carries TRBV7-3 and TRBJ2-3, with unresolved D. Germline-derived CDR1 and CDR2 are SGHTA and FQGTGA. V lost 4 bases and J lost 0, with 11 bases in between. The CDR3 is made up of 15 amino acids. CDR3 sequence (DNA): TGTGCCAGCAGCTCTACGGTCACTAGCACAGATACGCAGTATTTT. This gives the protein CASSSTVTSTDTQYF. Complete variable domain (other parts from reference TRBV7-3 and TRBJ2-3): GAGVSQTPSNKVTEKGKYVELRCDPISGHTALYWYRQSLGQGPEFLIYFQGTGAADDSGLPNDRFFAVRPEGSVSTLKIQRTERGDSAVYLCASSSTVTSTDTQYFGPGTRLTVL.

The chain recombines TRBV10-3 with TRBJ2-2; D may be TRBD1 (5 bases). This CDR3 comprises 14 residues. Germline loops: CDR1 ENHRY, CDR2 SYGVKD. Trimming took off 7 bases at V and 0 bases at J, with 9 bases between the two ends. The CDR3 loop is CAIKETANTGELFF. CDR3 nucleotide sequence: TGTGCCATCAAAGAGACAGCGAACACCGGGGAGCTGTTTTTT.